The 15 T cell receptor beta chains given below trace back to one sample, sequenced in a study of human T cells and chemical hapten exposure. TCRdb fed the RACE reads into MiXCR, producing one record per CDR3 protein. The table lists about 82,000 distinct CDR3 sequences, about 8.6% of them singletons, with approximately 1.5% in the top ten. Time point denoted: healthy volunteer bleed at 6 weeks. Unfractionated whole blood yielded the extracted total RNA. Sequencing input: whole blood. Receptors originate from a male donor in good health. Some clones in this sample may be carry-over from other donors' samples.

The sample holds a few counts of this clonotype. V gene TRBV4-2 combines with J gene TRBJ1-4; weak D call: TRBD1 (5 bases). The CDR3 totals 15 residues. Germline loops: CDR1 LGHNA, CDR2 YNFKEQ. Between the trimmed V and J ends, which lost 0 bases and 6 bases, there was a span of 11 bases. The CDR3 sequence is CASSQDRGGDEKLFF. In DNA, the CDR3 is TGTGCCAGCAGCCAAGATCGGGGGGGTGATGAAAAACTGTTTTTT.

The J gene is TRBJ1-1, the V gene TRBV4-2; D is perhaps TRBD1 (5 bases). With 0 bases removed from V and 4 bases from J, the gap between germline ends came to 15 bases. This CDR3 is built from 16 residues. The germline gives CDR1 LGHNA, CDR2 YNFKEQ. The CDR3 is CASSQEWSARATEAFF. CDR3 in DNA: TGTGCCAGCAGCCAAGAGTGGTCCGCCAGGGCCACTGAAGCTTTCTTT.

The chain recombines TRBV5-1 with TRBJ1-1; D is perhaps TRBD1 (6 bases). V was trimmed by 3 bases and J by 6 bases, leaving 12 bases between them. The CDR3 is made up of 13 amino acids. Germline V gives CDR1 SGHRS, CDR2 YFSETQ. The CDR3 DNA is TGCGCCAGCAGCTCCTGGGGGGGGCCTGAAGCTTTCTTT. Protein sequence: CASSSWGGPEAFF.

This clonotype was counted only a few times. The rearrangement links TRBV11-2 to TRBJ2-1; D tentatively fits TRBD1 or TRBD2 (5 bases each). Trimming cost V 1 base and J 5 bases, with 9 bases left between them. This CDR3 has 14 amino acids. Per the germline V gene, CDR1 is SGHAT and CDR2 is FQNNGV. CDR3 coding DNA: TGTGCCAGCAGCTTAGCGGTGGGGGACAATGAGCAGTTCTTC. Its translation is CASSLAVGDNEQFF.

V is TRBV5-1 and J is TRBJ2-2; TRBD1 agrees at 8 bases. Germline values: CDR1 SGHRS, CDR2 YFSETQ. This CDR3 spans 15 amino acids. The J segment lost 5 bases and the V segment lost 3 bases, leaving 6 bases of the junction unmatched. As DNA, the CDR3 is TGCGCCAGCAGCTACGGACAGGGACGGACCGGGGAGCTGTTTTTT. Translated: CASSYGQGRTGELFF.

The CDR3 DNA reads TGTGCCAGCAGTTCCCGGGGACTAGCGGGGGGTGAGCAGTTCTTC. This sequence encodes CASSSRGLAGGEQFF. The chain has TRBV6-6 and TRBJ2-1, with 15 bases identical to TRBD2. The CDR3 has 15 amino acids. In germline, CDR1 is MNHNY, CDR2 SVGAGI (reference sequence). The V segment lost 4 bases and the J segment 9 bases; nucleotides outside the gene matches: 4.

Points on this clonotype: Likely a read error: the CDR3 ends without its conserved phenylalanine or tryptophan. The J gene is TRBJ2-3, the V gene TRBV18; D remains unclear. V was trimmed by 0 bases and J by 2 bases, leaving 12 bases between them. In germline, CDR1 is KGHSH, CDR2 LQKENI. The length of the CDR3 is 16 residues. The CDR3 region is CASSPPHSRYTDTQYS. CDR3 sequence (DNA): TGTGCCAGCTCACCACCGCACAGTCGTTACACAGATACGCAGTATTCT.

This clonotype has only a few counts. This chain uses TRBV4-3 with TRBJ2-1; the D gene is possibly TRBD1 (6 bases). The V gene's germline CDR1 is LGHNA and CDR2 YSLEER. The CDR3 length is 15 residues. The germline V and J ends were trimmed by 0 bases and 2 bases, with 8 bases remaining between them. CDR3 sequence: CASSQDWGPYNEQFF. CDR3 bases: TGCGCCAGCAGCCAAGATTGGGGGCCCTACAATGAGCAGTTCTTC.

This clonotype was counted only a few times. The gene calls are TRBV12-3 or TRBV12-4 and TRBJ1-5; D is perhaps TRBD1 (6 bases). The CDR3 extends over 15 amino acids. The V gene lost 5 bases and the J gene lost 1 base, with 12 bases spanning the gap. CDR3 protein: CASSLAGASNQPQHF. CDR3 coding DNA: TGTGCCAGCAGTCTCGCAGGGGCAAGCAATCAGCCCCAGCATTTT.

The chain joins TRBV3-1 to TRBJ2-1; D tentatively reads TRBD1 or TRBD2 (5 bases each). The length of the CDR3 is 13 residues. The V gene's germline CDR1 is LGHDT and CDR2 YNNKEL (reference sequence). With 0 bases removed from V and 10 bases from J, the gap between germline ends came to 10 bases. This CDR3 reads CASSQDPRDEQFF. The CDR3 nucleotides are TGTGCCAGCAGCCAAGATCCGAGGGACGAGCAGTTCTTC.

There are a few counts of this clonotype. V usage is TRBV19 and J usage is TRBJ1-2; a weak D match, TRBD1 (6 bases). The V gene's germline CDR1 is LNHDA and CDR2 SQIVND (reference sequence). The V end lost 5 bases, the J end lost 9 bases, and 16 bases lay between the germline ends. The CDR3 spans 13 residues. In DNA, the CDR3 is TGTGCCAGTAGTGCCCGCTCAGGGGCGAGCTACACCTTC. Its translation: CASSARSGASYTF.

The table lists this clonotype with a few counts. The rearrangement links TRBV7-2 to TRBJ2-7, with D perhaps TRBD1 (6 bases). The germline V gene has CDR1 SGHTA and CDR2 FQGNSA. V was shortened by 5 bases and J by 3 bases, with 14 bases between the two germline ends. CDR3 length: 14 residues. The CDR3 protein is CASSRLGTLYEQYF. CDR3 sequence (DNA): TGTGCCAGCAGCCGACTCGGGACACTCTACGAGCAGTACTTC.

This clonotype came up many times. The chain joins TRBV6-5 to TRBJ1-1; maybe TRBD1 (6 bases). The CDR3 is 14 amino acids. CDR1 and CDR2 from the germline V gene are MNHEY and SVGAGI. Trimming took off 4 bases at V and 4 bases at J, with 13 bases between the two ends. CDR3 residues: CASSSSPGATEAFF. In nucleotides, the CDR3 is TGTGCCAGCAGTTCCTCTCCAGGGGCCACTGAAGCTTTCTTT.

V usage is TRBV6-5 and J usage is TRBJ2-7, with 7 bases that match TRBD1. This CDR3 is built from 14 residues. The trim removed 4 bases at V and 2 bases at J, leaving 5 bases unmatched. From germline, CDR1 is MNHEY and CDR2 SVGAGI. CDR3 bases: TGTGCCAGCAGTTCACCGGGACAGACCTACGAGCAGTACTTC. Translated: CASSSPGQTYEQYF.

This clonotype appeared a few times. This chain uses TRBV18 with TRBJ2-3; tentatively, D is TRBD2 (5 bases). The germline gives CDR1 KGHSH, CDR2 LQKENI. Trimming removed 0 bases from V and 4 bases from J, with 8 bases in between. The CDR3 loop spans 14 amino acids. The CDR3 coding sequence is TGTGCCAGCTCACCACCCAGTAGCGCAGATACGCAGTATTTT. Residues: CASSPPSSADTQYF.